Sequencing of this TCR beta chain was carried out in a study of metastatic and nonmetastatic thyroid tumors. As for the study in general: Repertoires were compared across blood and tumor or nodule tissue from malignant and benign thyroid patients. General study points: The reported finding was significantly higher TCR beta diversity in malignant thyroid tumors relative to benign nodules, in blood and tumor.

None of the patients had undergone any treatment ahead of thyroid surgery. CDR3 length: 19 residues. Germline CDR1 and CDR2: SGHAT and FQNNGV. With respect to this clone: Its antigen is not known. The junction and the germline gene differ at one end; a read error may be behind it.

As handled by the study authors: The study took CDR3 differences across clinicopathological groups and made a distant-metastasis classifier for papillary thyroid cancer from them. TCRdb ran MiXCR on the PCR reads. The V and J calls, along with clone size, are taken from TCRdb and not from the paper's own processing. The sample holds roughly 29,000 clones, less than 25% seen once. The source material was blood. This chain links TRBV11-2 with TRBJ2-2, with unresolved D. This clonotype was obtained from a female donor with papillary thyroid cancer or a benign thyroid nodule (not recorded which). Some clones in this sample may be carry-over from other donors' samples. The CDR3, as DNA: TGTGCTAGCAGCTTAGATCAATCGTACACTGCCGGGAACACCGGGGAGCTGTTTTTT. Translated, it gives CASSLDQSYTAGNTGELFF.